The 9 T cell receptor beta chains below were found in one sample sequenced in a study of cytomegalovirus exposure and HLA in healthy donors. The study ran its PCR with 60 Vbeta and 13 Jbeta primers. Clones were sequenced by immunoSEQ multiplex PCR, and TCRdb holds only the in-frame ones, with some missing. The sample has around 45,000 clones; roughly half are singletons. The sample comprised PBMCs. These receptors were taken from a man between 60 and 70 years old in good health and CMV-seronegative.

A note on this clone: Different DNA sequences within this sample yield the same CDR3. V and J are TRBV28 and TRBJ2-3, with 7 bases aligning to TRBD2. The trim removed 3 bases at V and 1 base at J, leaving 1 base unmatched. The germline V gene encodes CDR1 MDHEN and CDR2 SYDVKM. The CDR3 length is 14 residues. The CDR3 coding sequence is TGTGCCAGCAGTTTCCTAGCGGGCACAGATACGCAGTATTTT. This sequence encodes CASSFLAGTDTQYF.

This chain uses TRBV29-1 with TRBJ2-3; maybe TRBD2 (6 bases). Germline V gene data show CDR1 as SQVTM and CDR2 as ANQGSEA. V lost 7 bases and J 0 bases, leaving 14 bases between the germline ends. This CDR3 has 14 amino acids. CDR3 sequence: CSAISGSSTDTQYF. DNA for the CDR3: TGCAGCGCCATTAGCGGATCTAGCACAGATACGCAGTATTTT.

This sequence joins TRBV29-1 and TRBJ1-1, with 9 positions matching TRBD1. After removal of 6 bases from V and 5 bases from J, the junction contained 7 bases not matched to a gene. The CDR3 consists of 13 residues. Germline values: CDR1 SQVTM, CDR2 ANQGSEA. Here the CDR3 DNA reads TGCAGCGTCGCACGACAGGGGGGTACTGAAGCTTTCTTT. Its translation is CSVARQGGTEAFF.

This clone came up a few times. The rearrangement links TRBV19 to TRBJ1-5; weak D call: TRBD1 (5 bases). Per germline, CDR1 LNHDA and CDR2 SQIVND (reference sequence). This CDR3 region has 13 residues. Trimming shortened V by 5 bases and J by 7 bases, and 12 bases separated the two germline ends. The CDR3 loop is CASSERRGQPQHF. The CDR3 DNA is TGTGCCAGTAGTGAACGACGGGGGCAGCCCCAGCATTTT.

This clone has a handful of counts. DNA for the CDR3: TGTGCCAGCAGCGTAGAGAAAGGAGGGTCCTACGAGCAGTACTTC. This sequence encodes CASSVEKGGSYEQYF. The V gene is TRBV9, the J gene TRBJ2-7; TRBD2 is a possible D gene (6 bases). Germline lookup yields CDR1 SGDLS and CDR2 YYNGEE. Between the trimmed V and J ends, which lost 0 bases and 1 base, there was a span of 11 bases. This CDR3 contains 15 residues.

The J gene is TRBJ1-2, the V gene TRBV7-8; 7 nucleotides match TRBD1. Germline assignment: CDR1 SGHVS and CDR2 FQNEAQ. J lost 6 bases, V lost 2 bases, and 6 bases had no gene match. The CDR3 spans 14 residues. CDR3 sequence (DNA): TGTGCCAGCAGCTTAATACAGGGGTTAGATGGCTACACCTTC. It yields the protein CASSLIQGLDGYTF.

This clone was detected only a few times. The genes are TRBV6-5 and TRBJ2-6; tentative D call: TRBD2 (5 bases). The CDR3 is 15 amino acids. Trimming shortened V by 2 bases and J by 0 bases, and 5 bases separated the two germline ends. Germline V gene data show CDR1 as MNHEY and CDR2 as SVGAGI. CDR3 amino acids: CASSYGSSGANVLTF. DNA of the CDR3: TGTGCCAGCAGTTACGGGAGCTCTGGGGCCAACGTCCTGACTTTC.

This clone has only a few counts. The chain uses TRBV18 and TRBJ1-5; D perhaps matches TRBD1 (6 bases). Germline assignment: CDR1 KGHSH and CDR2 LQKENI. Trimming took off 1 base at V and 5 bases at J, with 12 bases between the two ends. The CDR3 spans 15 residues. CDR3 sequence: CASSPRSGDHQPQHF. CDR3 coding DNA: TGTGCCAGCTCACCACGATCAGGGGATCATCAGCCCCAGCATTTT.

Comments on this clone: At one end, the junction sequence differs from germline, possibly due to a read error. The rearrangement links TRBV29-1 to TRBJ1-2; D is undetermined. The CDR3 is 11 residues long. CDR1 and CDR2 from the germline V gene are SQVTM and ANQGSEA. DNA of the CDR3: TGCAGCATTGACACCGAGTATGGCTACACCTTC. Translating gives CSIDTEYGYTF.